This T cell receptor (beta chain) was captured by sequencing in a study of T cells in women clearing cervical HPV infection. Looking at the study overall: Controls gave blood once infection was undetectable; cases at lesion identification.

Measured with immunoSEQ multiplex PCR; TCRdb has only the in-frame clones, and not every one. The sample table sets out more than 30,000 clones. V was trimmed by 3 bases and J by 3 bases, leaving 9 bases between them. CDR1 and CDR2 from the germline V gene are ENHRY and SYGVKD. CDR3 length: 15 amino acids. Worth noting for this clone: What it binds is unknown. The read ends 3 residues shy of where the CDR3 ends; the end is completed using the germline J gene.

Whole-study results and caveats: CIN3+ cases had significantly higher TCR richness than controls; evenness did not differ.

Sequencing used blood buffy coat. The sequence derives from a woman aged 18-70 years with a cervical HPV16 infection that either progressed to CIN3+ or cleared (not recorded which). The chain is built from TRBV10-3 and TRBJ2-6; D is unresolved. The CDR3 loop is CAISDQNLGANVLTF. The part of the CDR3 DNA that was read is TGTGCCATCAGTGATCAGAATCTTGGGGCCAACGTC.